Here is one TCR beta chain with its context. As yet, its antigen is unknown. CDR1 and CDR2 from the germline V gene are SGHDT and YYEEEE. The germline V and J ends were trimmed by 2 bases and 2 bases, with 8 bases remaining between them. The length of the CDR3 is 14 residues. These data originate in a study of long-term antiretroviral therapy in people with HIV. With survey level as its setting, the immunoSEQ assay was v3.0. Repertoires were generated with immunoSEQ multiplex PCR, while TCRdb's copy carries only in-frame clones and drops some. The sample consists of tens of thousands of clones, 80% of them appearing once. PBMC samples from each donor numbered at least one pre-ART and at least two post-ART. Overall study results and limits: Investigators report no available data on ART adherence, viral resistance or therapy changes. HIV repertoires spanned tighter CDR3 length ranges than controls did. Dominance of pre-ART expanded clones persisted, fluctuating and often declining after ART.

V and J are TRBV5-6 and TRBJ2-1, with D uncertain. This TCR came from a man aged 40-49 years with HIV. The input for sequencing was unsorted PBMCs, taken 0.3 years after starting antiretroviral therapy. The CDR3, as DNA: TGTGCCAGCAGCTTTTGGAGTACCTACAATGAGCAGTTCTTC. This sequence encodes CASSFWSTYNEQFF.